The 22 T cell receptor beta chains given below trace back to one sample, sequenced in a study of CD8 T cells in ankylosing spondylitis. Overall study findings and caveats: Characteristic, it appeared, of ankylosing spondylitis blood was a TCR beta motif of roughly eight highly homologous variants.

Using its own MiXCR run on the 5' RACE reads, TCRdb lists one record per CDR3 protein. This sample has fewer than 450,000 distinct CDR3 sequences, with roughly 15% found just once. Antigens for these TCRs are unknown. Sequencing input: blood, either unsorted or a sorted T cell fraction (not recorded which). These receptors were taken from a male donor with ankylosing spondylitis.

This clonotype has just a few counts. This chain uses TRBV12-3 or TRBV12-4 with TRBJ2-7; D is possibly TRBD1 (6 bases). Trimming pared 2 bases from V and 0 bases from J, leaving 11 bases between. The CDR3 runs to 15 residues. In nucleotides, the CDR3 is TGTGCCAGCAGTTTATTTGGGGGCTTCTCCTACGAGCAGTACTTC. It is translated as CASSLFGGFSYEQYF.

V is TRBV7-9 and J is TRBJ2-3; no clear D gene. CDR3 length equals 10 residues. The V end was cut by 3 bases, the J end by 6 bases, with 1 base between. Germline loops: CDR1 SEHNR, CDR2 FQNEAQ (reference sequence). CDR3: CASSFDTQYF. The CDR3 region has the DNA TGTGCCAGCAGCTTTGATACGCAGTATTTT.

This clonotype appeared a few times. V is TRBV29-1 and J is TRBJ1-5; D is unresolved. The CDR3 is 14 amino acids. V gave up 0 bases and J gave up 4 bases, with 10 bases separating them. Germline CDR1 and CDR2: SQVTM and ANQGSEA. The CDR3, as DNA: TGCAGCGTTGAAGAGGTCGGAGTAAATCAGCCCCAGCATTTT. Translation gives CSVEEVGVNQPQHF. Full variable domain (remainder filled in from reference TRBV29-1 and TRBJ1-5): SAVISQKPSRDICQRGTSLTIQCQVDSQVTMMFWYRQQPGQSLTLIATANQGSEATYESGFVIDKFPISRPNLTFSTLTVSNMSPEDSSIYLCSVEEVGVNQPQHFGDGTRLSIL.

This clonotype was counted only a few times. V gene TRBV27 combines with J gene TRBJ2-3, with TRBD2 as a possible D gene (7 bases). CDR1 is MNHEY, CDR2 SMNVEV, per germline (reference sequence). There are 16 residues in the CDR3. The germline V and J ends were trimmed by 3 bases and 3 bases, with 16 bases remaining between them. The DNA for the CDR3 is TGTGCCAGCAGTTTCACGGGGGGCCGCCGGACAGATACGCAGTATTTT. Translating gives CASSFTGGRRTDTQYF.

This clonotype was picked up a small number of times. This rearrangement joins TRBV10-3 to TRBJ2-7, with TRBD1 as a possible D gene (6 bases). Trimming shortened V by 6 bases and J by 1 base, and 7 bases separated the two germline ends. CDR1 and CDR2 from the germline V gene are ENHRY and SYGVKD. This CDR3 contains 12 residues. The CDR3 sequence is CAIRGTSYEQYF. The CDR3, as DNA: TGTGCCATCAGGGGGACATCCTACGAGCAGTACTTC.

The chain employs TRBV12-3 or TRBV12-4 and TRBJ1-1, with a possible D match to TRBD1 (6 bases). V was pared by 1 base and J by 3 bases, with 12 bases between. There are 15 residues in the CDR3. The CDR3 nucleotides are TGTGCCAGCAGTTTAGTGTCAGGGGCCTACACTGAAGCTTTCTTT. Protein sequence: CASSLVSGAYTEAFF.

V and J are TRBV7-3 and TRBJ2-1, with 8 nucleotides matching TRBD2. Losses at the gene ends were 4 bases for V and 3 bases for J; bases not matched to a gene: 5. The CDR3 loop spans 15 amino acids. Germline V gene data show CDR1 as SGHTA and CDR2 as FQGTGA. The CDR3 nucleotides are TGTGCCAGCAGCTATAGCGGGACTTACTACAATGAGCAGTTCTTC. This sequence encodes CASSYSGTYYNEQFF.

The V and J genes are TRBV18 and TRBJ2-1, with 11 bases matching TRBD2. Germline CDR1 reads KGHSH; CDR2 reads LQKENI. J was trimmed by 5 bases and V by 4 bases; bases with no gene match: 13. This CDR3 contains 18 residues. For the CDR3, the DNA is TGTGCCAGCTCACAAACCAGAACCGGGACTAGCGGCAACAATGAGCAGTTCTTC. It codes for CASSQTRTGTSGNNEQFF.

This chain uses TRBV7-9 with TRBJ2-5; no reliable D call. This CDR3 is built from 11 residues. The V gene's germline CDR1 is SEHNR and CDR2 FQNEAQ (reference sequence). For the CDR3, the DNA is TGTGCGTGGACGGACCAAGAGACCCAGTACTTC. Translation: CAWTDQETQYF.

In this sample, this clonotype turned up a few times. The rearrangement joins TRBV12-3 or TRBV12-4 to TRBJ2-3, with D hard to call. This CDR3 contains 12 residues. V dropped 7 bases and J dropped 6 bases, with 11 bases sitting between them. The DNA of the CDR3 is TGTGCCAGCAACCTGGCCAGGGATACGCAGTATTTT. Translated, it gives CASNLARDTQYF.

This clonotype came up a few times. The genes are TRBV3-1 and TRBJ2-2; 9 bases align to TRBD1. The CDR3 covers 15 residues. CDR1 LGHDT and CDR2 YNNKEL come from the germline V gene (reference sequence). V lost 4 bases to trimming and J lost 3 bases; unmatched junction nucleotides: 3. CDR3 in DNA: TGTGCCAGCAGCCGGCGGGACAGGGACACCGGGGAGCTGTTTTTT. Translating gives CASSRRDRDTGELFF.

The chain joins TRBV20-1 to TRBJ1-1; tentatively, D is TRBD1 (6 bases). Per the germline V gene, CDR1 is DFQATT and CDR2 is SNEGSKA (reference sequence). The CDR3 extends over 15 amino acids. Deletions cut 6 bases from V and 1 base from J, with 18 bases between. In DNA, the CDR3 is TGCAGTGCCCGGACCACTTGGGGGGCGAACACTGAAGCTTTCTTT. This translates into CSARTTWGANTEAFF.

This clonotype was seen a few times. This sequence joins TRBV18 and TRBJ1-6; 8 nucleotides match TRBD1. In germline, CDR1 is KGHSH, CDR2 LQKENI. V shed 3 bases, J shed 10 bases, and the junction held 11 bases outside the gene matches. The CDR3 length is 16 residues. This CDR3 is CASSPSQGVGGSPLHF. CDR3 DNA sequence: TGTGCCAGCTCACCCTCACAGGGGGTGGGGGGGTCACCCCTCCACTTT.

The V and J genes are TRBV20-1 and TRBJ2-5; TRBD1 might be the D (5 bases). The length of the CDR3 is 13 residues. Trimming pared 1 base from V and 2 bases from J, leaving 8 bases between. From germline, CDR1 is DFQATT and CDR2 SNEGSKA (reference sequence). CDR3 DNA sequence: TGCAGTGCTAGAGTGGGGCCACAAGAGACCCAGTACTTC. Amino acids: CSARVGPQETQYF.

This clonotype was recorded only once. J is TRBJ2-7 and V is TRBV18; D gene unclear. The CDR3 is 12 residues long. The V gene's germline CDR1 is KGHSH and CDR2 LQKENI. Trimming shortened V by 2 bases and J by 3 bases, and 5 bases separated the two germline ends. The CDR3: CASSPENYEQYF. CDR3 DNA: TGTGCCAGCTCACCAGAGAACTACGAGCAGTACTTC. The full variable domain, rest sourced from reference TRBV18 and TRBJ2-7, is NAGVMQNPRHLVRRRGQEARLRCSPMKGHSHVYWYRQLPEEGLKFMVYLQKENIIDESGMPKERFSAEFPKEGPSILRIQQVVRGDSAAYFCASSPENYEQYFGPGTRLTVT.

The sample holds a few counts of this clonotype. The chain is built from TRBV18 and TRBJ1-1; 11 bases fit TRBD1. V dropped 11 bases and J dropped 4; count of bases not matched to a gene: 12. The germline V gene has CDR1 KGHSH and CDR2 LQKENI. CDR3 length: 15 amino acids. The CDR3 reads CAGYRDRGVVTEAFF. In DNA form, the CDR3 reads TGTGCCGGTTATAGGGACAGGGGGGTAGTCACTGAAGCTTTCTTT.

V gene TRBV7-2 combines with J gene TRBJ1-5; D call uncertain. The CDR3 is made up of 16 amino acids. From germline, CDR1 is SGHTA and CDR2 FQGNSA. Trimming cost V 1 base and J 2 bases, with 12 bases left between them. The DNA of the CDR3 is TGTGCCAGCAGCTTAGGGTCGGGAAGAGGCAATCAGCCCCAGCATTTT. This gives the protein CASSLGSGRGNQPQHF.

In this sample, this clonotype turned up a few times. This rearrangement joins TRBV12-3 or TRBV12-4 to TRBJ2-1; D is possibly TRBD2 (7 bases). The length of the CDR3 is 13 residues. The V end was cut by 2 bases, the J end by 15 bases, with 17 bases between. For the CDR3, the DNA is TGTGCCAGCAGTTTAAAAGGGGGGGGCCTTCCGTTCTTC. Translation gives CASSLKGGGLPFF.

This clonotype was seen a single time. This chain joins TRBV9 and TRBJ1-2; 7 nucleotides match TRBD1. The CDR3 spans 14 residues. From germline, CDR1 is SGDLS and CDR2 YYNGEE. The ends lost 6 bases at V and 3 bases at J; junction bases unmatched: 8. This CDR3 reads CASTPQGGYYGYTF. The CDR3, as DNA: TGTGCCAGCACTCCCCAGGGGGGTTACTATGGCTACACCTTC. The full variable domain, its missing parts supplied by reference TRBV9 and TRBJ1-2, is DSGVTQTPKHLITATGQRVTLRCSPRSGDLSVYWYQQSLDQGLQFLIQYYNGEERAKGNILERFSAQQFPDLHSELNLSSLELGDSALYFCASTPQGGYYGYTFGSGTRLTVV.

This chain links TRBV6-1 with TRBJ1-2; 10 nucleotides agree with TRBD1. J was trimmed by 4 bases and V by 4 bases; bases with no gene match: 3. There are 14 residues in the CDR3. Germline CDR1 is MNHNS and CDR2 is SASEGT. CDR3 in DNA: TGTGCCAGCAGTGGACAGGGGGCTCCCTATGGCTACACCTTC. Its translation: CASSGQGAPYGYTF.

A few counts support this clonotype. The CDR3 spells CSASPGTSYEQYF. In DNA form, the CDR3 reads TGCAGTGCTAGTCCGGGGACCTCCTACGAGCAGTACTTC. The rearrangement joins TRBV20-1 to TRBJ2-7; D tentatively fits TRBD1 or TRBD2 (5 bases each). Between the trimmed V and J ends, which lost 3 bases and 0 bases, there was a span of 9 bases. The germline V gene encodes CDR1 DFQATT and CDR2 SNEGSKA (reference sequence). This CDR3 contains 13 residues.

This clonotype showed up just a few times. The V gene is TRBV5-1, the J gene TRBJ2-1, with D uncertain. Per the germline V gene, CDR1 is SGHRS and CDR2 is YFSETQ. V was clipped by 1 base and J by 4 bases, with 12 bases between them. The CDR3 is 15 residues long. In DNA, the CDR3 is TGCGCCAGCAGCTTGATGGGAACTTCGTACAATGAGCAGTTCTTC. It codes for CASSLMGTSYNEQFF.